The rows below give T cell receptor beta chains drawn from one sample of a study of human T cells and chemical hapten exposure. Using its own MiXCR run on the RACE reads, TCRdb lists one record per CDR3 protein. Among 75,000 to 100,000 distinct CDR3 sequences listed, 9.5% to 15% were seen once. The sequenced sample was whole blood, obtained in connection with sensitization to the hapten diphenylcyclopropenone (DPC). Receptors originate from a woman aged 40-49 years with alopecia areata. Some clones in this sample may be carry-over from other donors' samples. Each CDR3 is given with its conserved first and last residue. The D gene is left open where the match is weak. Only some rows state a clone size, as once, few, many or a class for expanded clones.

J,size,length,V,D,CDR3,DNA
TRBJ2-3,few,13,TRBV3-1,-,CASSWKGVDTQYF,TGTGCCAGCAGCTGGAAGGGGGTAGATACGCAGTATTTT
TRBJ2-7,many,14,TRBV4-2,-,CASSQEESSYEQYF,TGTGCCAGCAGCCAAGAGGAGAGCTCCTACGAGCAGTACTTC
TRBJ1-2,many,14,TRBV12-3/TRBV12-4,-,CASSLAHRAYGYTF,TGTGCCAGCAGTTTAGCGCACAGGGCCTATGGCTACACCTTC
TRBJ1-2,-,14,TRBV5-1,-,CATTPGAPNYGYTF,TGCGCCACCACTCCGGGGGCGCCCAACTATGGCTACACCTTC
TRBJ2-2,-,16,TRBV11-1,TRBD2,CASSFRLAENTGELFF,TGTGCCAGCAGCTTTCGACTAGCGGAGAACACCGGGGAGCTGTTTTTT
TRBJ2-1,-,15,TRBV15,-,CATSRDQRANNEQFF,TGTGCCACCAGCAGAGATCAGCGGGCTAACAATGAGCAGTTCTTC
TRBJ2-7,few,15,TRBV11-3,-,CASSLGFATSYEQYF,TGTGCCAGCAGCTTAGGATTTGCGACGTCCTACGAGCAGTACTTC
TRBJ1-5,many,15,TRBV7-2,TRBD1,CASSLATGGGQPQHF,TGTGCCAGCAGCTTAGCGACAGGGGGCGGTCAGCCCCAGCATTTT
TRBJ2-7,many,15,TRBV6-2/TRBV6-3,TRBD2,CASSYSGDGSYEQYF,TGTGCCAGCAGTTACAGCGGGGACGGTTCCTACGAGCAGTACTTC
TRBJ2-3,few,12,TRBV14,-,CASSQVPSTQYF,TGTGCCAGCAGCCAAGTTCCCAGTACGCAGTATTTT
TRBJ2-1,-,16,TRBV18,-,CASSPLGGRNSYEQFF,TGTGCCAGCTCACCGCTTGGGGGGCGCAATTCCTATGAGCAGTTCTTC
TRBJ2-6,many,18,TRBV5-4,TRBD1,CASSSRGTVHSGANVLTF,TGTGCCAGCAGCTCTAGGGGGACAGTACACTCTGGGGCCAACGTCCTGACTTTC
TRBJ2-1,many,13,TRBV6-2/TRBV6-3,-,CASSYAGKAEQFF,TGTGCCAGCAGTTACGCGGGGAAGGCTGAGCAGTTCTTC
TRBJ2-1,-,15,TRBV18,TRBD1,CASSPGTARHNEQFF,TGTGCCAGCTCACCAGGGACAGCAAGACACAATGAGCAGTTCTTC
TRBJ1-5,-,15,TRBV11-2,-,CASSPEDYSNQPQHF,TGTGCCAGCAGCCCCGAGGACTATAGCAATCAGCCCCAGCATTTT